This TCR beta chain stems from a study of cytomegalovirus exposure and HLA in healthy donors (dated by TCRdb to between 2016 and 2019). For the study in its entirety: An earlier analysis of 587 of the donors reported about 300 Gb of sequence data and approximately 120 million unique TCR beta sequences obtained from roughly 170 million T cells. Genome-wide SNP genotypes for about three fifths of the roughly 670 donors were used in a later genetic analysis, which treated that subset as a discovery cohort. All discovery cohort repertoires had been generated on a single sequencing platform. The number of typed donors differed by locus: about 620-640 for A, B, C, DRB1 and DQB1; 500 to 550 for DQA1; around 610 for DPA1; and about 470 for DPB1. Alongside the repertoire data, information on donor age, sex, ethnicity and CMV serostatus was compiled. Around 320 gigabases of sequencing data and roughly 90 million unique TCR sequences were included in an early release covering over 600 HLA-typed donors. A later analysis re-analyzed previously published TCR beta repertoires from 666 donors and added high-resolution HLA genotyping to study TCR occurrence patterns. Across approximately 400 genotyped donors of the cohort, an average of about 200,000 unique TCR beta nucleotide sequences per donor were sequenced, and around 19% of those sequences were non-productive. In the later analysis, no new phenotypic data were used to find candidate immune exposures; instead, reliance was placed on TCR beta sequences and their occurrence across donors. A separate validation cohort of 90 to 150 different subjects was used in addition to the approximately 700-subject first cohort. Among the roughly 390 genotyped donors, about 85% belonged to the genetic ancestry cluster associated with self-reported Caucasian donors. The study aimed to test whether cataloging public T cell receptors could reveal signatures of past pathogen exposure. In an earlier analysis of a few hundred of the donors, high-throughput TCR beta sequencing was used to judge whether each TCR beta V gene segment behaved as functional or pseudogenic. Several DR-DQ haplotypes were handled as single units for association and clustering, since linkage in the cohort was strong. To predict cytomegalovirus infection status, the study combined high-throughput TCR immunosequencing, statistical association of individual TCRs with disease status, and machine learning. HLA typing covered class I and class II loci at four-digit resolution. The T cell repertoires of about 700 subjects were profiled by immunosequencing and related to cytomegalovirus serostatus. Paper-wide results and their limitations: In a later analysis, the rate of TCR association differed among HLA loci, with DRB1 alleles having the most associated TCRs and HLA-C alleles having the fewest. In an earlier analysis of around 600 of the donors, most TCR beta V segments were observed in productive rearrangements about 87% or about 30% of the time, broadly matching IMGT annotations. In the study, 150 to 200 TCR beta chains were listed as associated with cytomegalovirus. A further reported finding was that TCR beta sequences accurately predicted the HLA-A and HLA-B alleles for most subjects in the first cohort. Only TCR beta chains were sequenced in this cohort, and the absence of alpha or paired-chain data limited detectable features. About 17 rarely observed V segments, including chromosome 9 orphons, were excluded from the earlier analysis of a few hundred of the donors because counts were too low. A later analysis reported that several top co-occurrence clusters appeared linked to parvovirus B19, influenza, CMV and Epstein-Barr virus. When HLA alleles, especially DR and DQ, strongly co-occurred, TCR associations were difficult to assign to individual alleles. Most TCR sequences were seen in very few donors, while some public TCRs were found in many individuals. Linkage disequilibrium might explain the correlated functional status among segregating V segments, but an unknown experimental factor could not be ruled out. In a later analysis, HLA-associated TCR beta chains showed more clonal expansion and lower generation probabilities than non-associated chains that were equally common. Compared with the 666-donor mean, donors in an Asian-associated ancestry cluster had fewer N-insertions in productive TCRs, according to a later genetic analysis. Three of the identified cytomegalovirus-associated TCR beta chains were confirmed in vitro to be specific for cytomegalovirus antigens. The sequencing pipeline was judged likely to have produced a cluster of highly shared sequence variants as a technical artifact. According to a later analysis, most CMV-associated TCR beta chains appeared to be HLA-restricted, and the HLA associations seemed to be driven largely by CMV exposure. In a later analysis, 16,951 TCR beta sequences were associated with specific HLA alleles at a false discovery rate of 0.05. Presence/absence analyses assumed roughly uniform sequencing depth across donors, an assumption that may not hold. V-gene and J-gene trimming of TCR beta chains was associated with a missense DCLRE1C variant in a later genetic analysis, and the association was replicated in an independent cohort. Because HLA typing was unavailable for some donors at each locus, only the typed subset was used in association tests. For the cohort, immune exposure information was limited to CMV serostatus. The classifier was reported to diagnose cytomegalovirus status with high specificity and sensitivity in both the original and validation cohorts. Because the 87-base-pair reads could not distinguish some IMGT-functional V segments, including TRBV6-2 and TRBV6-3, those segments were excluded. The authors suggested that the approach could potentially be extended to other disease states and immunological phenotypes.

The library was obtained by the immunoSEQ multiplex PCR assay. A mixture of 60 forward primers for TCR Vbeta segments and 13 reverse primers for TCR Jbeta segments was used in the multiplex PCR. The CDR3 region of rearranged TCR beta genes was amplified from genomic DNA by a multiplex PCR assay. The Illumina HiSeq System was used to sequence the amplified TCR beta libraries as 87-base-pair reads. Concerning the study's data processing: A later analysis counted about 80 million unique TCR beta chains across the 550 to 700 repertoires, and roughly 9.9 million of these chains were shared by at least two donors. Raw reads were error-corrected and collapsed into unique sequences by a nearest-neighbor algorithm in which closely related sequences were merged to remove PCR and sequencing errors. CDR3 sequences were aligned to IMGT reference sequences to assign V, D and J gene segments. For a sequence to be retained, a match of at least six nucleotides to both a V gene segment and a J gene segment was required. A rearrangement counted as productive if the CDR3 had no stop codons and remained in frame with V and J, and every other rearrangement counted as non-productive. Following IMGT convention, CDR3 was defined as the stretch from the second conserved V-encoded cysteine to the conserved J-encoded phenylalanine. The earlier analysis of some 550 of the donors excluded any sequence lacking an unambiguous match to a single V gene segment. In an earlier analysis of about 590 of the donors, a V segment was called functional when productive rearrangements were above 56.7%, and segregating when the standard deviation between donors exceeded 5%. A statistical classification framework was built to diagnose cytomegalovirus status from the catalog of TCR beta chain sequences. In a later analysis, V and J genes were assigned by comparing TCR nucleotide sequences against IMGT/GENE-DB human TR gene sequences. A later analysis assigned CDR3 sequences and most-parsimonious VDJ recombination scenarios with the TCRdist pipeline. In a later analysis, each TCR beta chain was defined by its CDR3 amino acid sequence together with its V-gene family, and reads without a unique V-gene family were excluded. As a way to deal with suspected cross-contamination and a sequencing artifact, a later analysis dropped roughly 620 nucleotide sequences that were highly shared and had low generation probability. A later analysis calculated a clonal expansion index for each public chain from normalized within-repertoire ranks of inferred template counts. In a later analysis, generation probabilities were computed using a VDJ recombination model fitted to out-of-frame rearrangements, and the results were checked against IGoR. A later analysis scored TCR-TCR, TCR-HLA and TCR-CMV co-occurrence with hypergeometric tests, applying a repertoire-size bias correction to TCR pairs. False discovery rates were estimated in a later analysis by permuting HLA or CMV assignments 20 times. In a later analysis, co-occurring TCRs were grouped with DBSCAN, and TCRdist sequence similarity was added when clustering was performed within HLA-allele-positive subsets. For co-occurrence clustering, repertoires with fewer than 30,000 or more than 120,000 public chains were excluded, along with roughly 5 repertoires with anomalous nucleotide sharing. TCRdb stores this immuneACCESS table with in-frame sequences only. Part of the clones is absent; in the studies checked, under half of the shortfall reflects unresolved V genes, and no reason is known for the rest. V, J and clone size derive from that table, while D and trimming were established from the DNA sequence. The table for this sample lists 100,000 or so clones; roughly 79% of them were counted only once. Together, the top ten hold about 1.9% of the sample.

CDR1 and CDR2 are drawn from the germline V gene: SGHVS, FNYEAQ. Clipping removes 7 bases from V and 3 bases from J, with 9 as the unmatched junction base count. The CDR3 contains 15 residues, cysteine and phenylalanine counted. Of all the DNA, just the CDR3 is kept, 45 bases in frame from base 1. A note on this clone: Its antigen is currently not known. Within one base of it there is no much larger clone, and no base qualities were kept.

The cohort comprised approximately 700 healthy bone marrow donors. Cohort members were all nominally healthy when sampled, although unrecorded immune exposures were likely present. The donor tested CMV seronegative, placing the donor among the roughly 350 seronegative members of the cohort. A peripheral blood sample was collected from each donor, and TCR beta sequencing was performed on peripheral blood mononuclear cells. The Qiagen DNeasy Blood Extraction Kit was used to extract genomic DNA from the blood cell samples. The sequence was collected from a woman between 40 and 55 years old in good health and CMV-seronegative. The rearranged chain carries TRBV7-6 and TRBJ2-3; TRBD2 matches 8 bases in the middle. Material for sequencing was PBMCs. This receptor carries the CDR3 CASKPGTRETDTQYF. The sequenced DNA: TGTGCCAGCAAACCCGGGACTAGAGAGACAGATACGCAGTATTTT.